The text below deals with one TCR beta chain. Antigen specificity is unknown. The sample carries other DNA sequences with the same CDR3. Since all of the isolated RNA was reverse transcribed, expressed TCRB transcripts were what got sequenced. Clones were read by immunoSEQ multiplex PCR, and TCRdb kept only the in-frame ones, dropping some. The table lists under 300,000 clones, roughly 13% of them singletons. The data belong to a study of beta chain features in type 1 diabetes. Overall study results and limits: Type 1 diabetes patients had TCRB CDR3s that were shorter (moderately but significantly so) in all four CD4+ subsets.

The CDR3 totals 14 residues. Trimming cost V 4 bases and J 2 bases, with 12 bases left between them. Germline assignment: CDR1 SGHRS and CDR2 YFSETQ. The single heparinised draw taken from each donor contained around 100 mL of blood on average. CD4+ naive, central memory, regulatory and stem cell-like memory subsets were isolated by sorting on CD45RO/CCR7/CD25/CD127/CD95/CD27. The specimen was naive CD4+ T cells from blood. The sequence was obtained from a young man with type 1 diabetes. J is TRBJ1-1 and V is TRBV5-1, with a tentative D call TRBD1 (6 bases). CDR3 sequence: CASSQQGGNTEAFF. The CDR3 nucleotides read TGCGCCAGCAGCCAACAGGGCGGAAACACTGAAGCTTTCTTT.